Listed here are 26 T cell receptor beta chains from one sample, sequenced in a study of patients and donors after allogeneic stem cell transplantation. TCRdb reprocessed the RT-PCR reads via MiXCR and lists one record per CDR3 protein. The sample comprises 25,000 to 30,000 distinct CDR3 sequences, roughly 7.3% of which are singletons, and 45% to 60% rests with the top ten. Sample: blood, either unsorted or a sorted T cell fraction (not recorded which). These receptors all stem from a human donor who was either an allogeneic HSCT recipient or a stem cell or donor lymphocyte infusion donor (not recorded which). It is not recorded whose cells these are; they may come from a transplant donor.

This clonotype was picked up a small number of times. V and J are TRBV15 and TRBJ2-3, with D possibly being TRBD1 or TRBD2 (5 bases each). The germline V and J ends were trimmed by 0 bases and 1 base, with 14 bases remaining between them. Germline CDR1 and CDR2: LNHNV and YYDKDF (reference sequence). There are 17 residues in the CDR3. In DNA form, the CDR3 reads TGTGCCACCAGCAGAGATCTTTCCGGGGCCGGCACAGATACGCAGTATTTT. Protein sequence: CATSRDLSGAGTDTQYF.

This clonotype showed up many times. This chain uses TRBV10-3 with TRBJ2-7; the match to TRBD1 covers 8 bases. Trimming removed 3 bases from V and 0 bases from J; junction bases left unmatched: 7. Germline CDR1 and CDR2: ENHRY and SYGVKD. The CDR3 length is 16 residues. This CDR3 reads CAISDRDRGSSYEQYF. The CDR3 region has the DNA TGTGCCATCAGTGACCGAGACAGGGGAAGCTCCTACGAGCAGTACTTC.

This clonotype has only a few counts. This rearrangement joins TRBV7-3 to TRBJ1-2; D gene unclear. CDR3 length: 14 amino acids. Germline V gene sequence: CDR1 SGHTA, CDR2 FQGTGA. V dropped 5 bases and J dropped 2 bases, with 12 bases sitting between them. The CDR3 spells CASSPTGSNYGYTF. DNA of the CDR3: TGTGCCAGCAGCCCTACGGGGTCAAACTATGGCTACACCTTC.

The rearrangement joins TRBV3-1 to TRBJ2-7; no firm D call. CDR3 length equals 13 residues. Germline CDR1 reads LGHDT; CDR2 reads YNNKEL (reference sequence). V shed 3 bases and J shed 6 bases, with 12 bases lying between them. The CDR3 DNA sequence: TGTGCCAGCAGCCACTACTCTCGGAGCGAGCAGTACTTC. Protein product: CASSHYSRSEQYF.

This clonotype was recorded a few times. The chain joins TRBV9 to TRBJ1-3, with D unclear. The CDR3 runs to 17 residues. Germline V CDR1 and CDR2: SGDLS, YYNGEE. The V gene lost 3 bases and the J gene lost 0 bases, with 16 bases spanning the gap. CDR3 sequence: CASSALYSHRSGNTIYF. The CDR3 DNA sequence: TGTGCCAGCAGCGCTCTGTACAGCCACCGCTCTGGAAACACCATATATTTT.

This chain joins TRBV7-9 and TRBJ2-1; D tentatively fits TRBD1 or TRBD2 (6 bases each). V was cut by 7 bases and J by 6 bases, with 13 bases left in between. Germline V CDR1 and CDR2: SEHNR, FQNEAQ (reference sequence). This CDR3 contains 13 residues. This chain's CDR3 is CASTAWGANEQFF. CDR3 bases: TGTGCCAGCACCGCGTGGGGGGCCAATGAGCAGTTCTTC.

This clonotype was seen a handful of times. V usage is TRBV9 and J usage is TRBJ1-1; D is unresolved. This CDR3 has 16 amino acids. Trimming took 0 bases from V and 4 from J, leaving 16 bases between them. Germline-derived CDR1 and CDR2 are SGDLS and YYNGEE. The CDR3 is CASSVGLRSGITEAFF. The CDR3 coding sequence is TGTGCCAGCAGCGTAGGGTTGCGTTCCGGGATCACTGAAGCTTTCTTT.

In this sample, this clonotype turned up many times. The genes are TRBV28 and TRBJ2-1, with D tentatively TRBD1 (5 bases). V lost 1 base to trimming and J lost 13 bases, with 11 bases between them. This CDR3 has 12 residues. Germline CDR1 is MDHEN and CDR2 is SYDVKM. The CDR3 nucleotides read TGTGCCAGCAGTTTATATCGGCAGGGACAGTTCTTC. Translation: CASSLYRQGQFF.

This clonotype was detected many times. The chain employs TRBV5-1 and TRBJ2-1, with 13 bases aligning to TRBD2. V lost 0 bases and J lost 4; bases outside the gene matches: 4. Germline loops: CDR1 SGHRS, CDR2 YFSETQ. The CDR3 loop spans 17 amino acids. CDR3 in DNA: TGCGCCAGCAGCTTGGCGACTAGCGGGGGGATATACAATGAGCAGTTCTTC. This sequence encodes CASSLATSGGIYNEQFF. Full variable domain (remainder filled in from reference TRBV5-1 and TRBJ2-1): KAGVTQTPRYLIKTRGQQVTLSCSPISGHRSVSWYQQTPGQGLQFLFEYFSETQRNKGNFPGRFSGRQFSNSRSEMNVSTLELGDSALYLCASSLATSGGIYNEQFFGPGTRLTVL.

The chain carries TRBV28 and TRBJ2-7; the D is unclear. The germline V gene encodes CDR1 MDHEN and CDR2 SYDVKM. The CDR3 has 16 amino acids. V lost 6 bases and J 3 bases, leaving 21 bases between the germline ends. The chain's CDR3 is CASSPLSWSAGYEQYF. The DNA of the CDR3 is TGTGCCAGCAGCCCCCTAAGCTGGTCCGCTGGCTACGAGCAGTACTTC. The full variable domain, rest sourced from reference TRBV28 and TRBJ2-7, is DVKVTQSSRYLVKRTGEKVFLECVQDMDHENMFWYRQDPGLGLRLIYFSYDVKMKEKGDIPEGYSVSREKKERFSLILESASTNQTSMYLCASSPLSWSAGYEQYFGPGTRLTVT.

This clonotype has a count of ten or more. V and J are TRBV29-1 and TRBJ2-3; D perhaps matches TRBD1 (6 bases). The CDR3 has 13 residues. Germline-derived CDR1 and CDR2 are SQVTM and ANQGSEA. The V gene lost 4 bases and the J gene lost 2 bases, with 10 bases spanning the gap. CDR3 sequence (DNA): TGCAGCGTTGGGGGGCTTTTCACAGATACGCAGTATTTT. It codes for CSVGGLFTDTQYF.

Ten or more counts support this clonotype. The chain joins TRBV2 to TRBJ1-1; the match to TRBD1 covers 7 bases. The CDR3 is 14 amino acids. The V gene's germline CDR1 is SNHLY and CDR2 FYNNEI. Trimming cost V 5 bases and J 5 bases; bases outside gene matches: 8. The chain's CDR3 is CASSLQGGGTEAFF. In nucleotides, the CDR3 is TGTGCCAGCAGTCTCCAGGGGGGGGGGACTGAAGCTTTCTTT.

This clonotype was detected a few times. This CDR3 fails to terminate in the conserved phenylalanine or tryptophan, so it likely reflects a read error. The rearrangement links TRBV18 to TRBJ2-2; D uncertain. This CDR3 region has 13 residues. Trimming shortened V by 1 base and J by 2 bases, and 2 bases separated the two germline ends. Germline V gene data show CDR1 as KGHSH and CDR2 as LQKENI. The CDR3 DNA sequence: TGTGCCAGCTCACCACTAAACACCGGGGAGCTGTTTGTT. Translating it yields CASSPLNTGELFV.

This clonotype has ten or more counts. The genes are TRBV15 and TRBJ2-7, with D perhaps being TRBD1 or TRBD2 (5 bases each). The CDR3 sequence is 16 residues long. Germline values: CDR1 LNHNV, CDR2 YYDKDF (reference sequence). Deletions cut 3 bases from V and 4 bases from J, with 19 bases between. CDR3 sequence reads: CATSRPTGTGRYEQYF. CDR3 coding DNA: TGTGCCACCAGCAGGCCTACCGGGACGGGAAGATACGAGCAGTACTTC.

The chain couples TRBV20-1 to TRBJ2-1; D gene ambiguous. The ends were cut back, 2 bases at V and 1 base at J, with 9 bases in the middle. Germline-derived CDR1 and CDR2 are DFQATT and SNEGSKA (reference sequence). CDR3 size: 14 residues. CDR3 sequence: CSARPGRSYNEQFF. CDR3 bases: TGCAGTGCTAGACCCGGCAGGTCCTACAATGAGCAGTTCTTC.

The chain links TRBV27 to TRBJ1-6, with 8 nucleotides matching TRBD1. The V gene's germline CDR1 is MNHEY and CDR2 SMNVEV (reference sequence). The CDR3 has 14 amino acids. V lost 6 bases to trimming and J lost 10 bases; unmatched junction nucleotides: 8. The CDR3 here is CASSTPGGWSPLHF. DNA for the CDR3: TGTGCCAGCAGCACCCCAGGGGGCTGGTCACCCCTCCACTTT.

This clonotype was found many times. V gene TRBV5-1 combines with J gene TRBJ1-1; D remains ambiguous. The CDR3 is 16 amino acids. V was cut by 0 bases and J by 0 bases, with 12 bases left in between. The germline gives CDR1 SGHRS, CDR2 YFSETQ. Written as DNA, the CDR3 is TGCGCCAGCAGCTTGGACCGGTCTGGTGTGAACACTGAAGCTTTCTTT. As protein: CASSLDRSGVNTEAFF.

This clonotype was seen a single time. This chain joins TRBV12-3 or TRBV12-4 and TRBJ2-5; unclear D gene. Trimming took 3 bases from V and 1 from J, leaving 9 bases between them. This CDR3 is built from 14 residues. The CDR3 nucleotides are TGTGCCAGCAGTTTCTCGTGGAGCCAAGAGACCCAGTACTTC. It encodes CASSFSWSQETQYF.

This clonotype was counted a few times. V is TRBV2 and J is TRBJ2-7; tentative D call: TRBD1 (6 bases). The CDR3 is 15 residues long. The germline CDR1 and CDR2 sequences are SNHLY and FYNNEI. The V and J ends lost 7 bases and 7 bases respectively, with 23 bases between them. CDR3 sequence (DNA): TGTGCCAGCAACAGACCGGGACAAACGTCTCAAGAGCAGTACTTC. It encodes CASNRPGQTSQEQYF. Variable domain in full (rest from reference TRBV2 and TRBJ2-7): EPEVTQTPSHQVTQMGQEVILRCVPISNHLYFYWYRQILGQKVEFLVSFYNNEISEKSEIFDDQFSVERPDGSNFTLKIRSTKLEDSAMYFCASNRPGQTSQEQYFGPGTRLTVT.

This clonotype came up many times. CDR3 protein: CSARPGGNEQYF. The CDR3 region has the DNA TGCAGTGCTAGGCCAGGGGGCAATGAGCAGTACTTC. The chain joins TRBV20-1 to TRBJ2-7; 8 bases match TRBD1. J gave up 7 bases and V 3 bases, and 5 bases lay outside the gene matches. Germline CDR1 and CDR2: DFQATT and SNEGSKA (reference sequence). This CDR3 region has 12 residues.

By sample share, this clonotype is medium-sized. The gene calls are TRBV12-3 or TRBV12-4 and TRBJ2-2, with TRBD1 as a possible D gene (6 bases). Trimming took 6 bases from V and 5 from J, leaving 16 bases between them. The CDR3 runs to 15 residues. DNA of the CDR3: TGTGCCAGCAGCCTAGCCCCAGGGGCGACCGGGGAGCTGTTTTTT. This sequence encodes CASSLAPGATGELFF.

This clonotype was picked up many times. This chain connects TRBV6-1 to TRBJ2-2; 8 positions agree with TRBD1. J lost 10 bases, V lost 2 bases, and 12 bases had no gene match. The CDR3 is 16 amino acids. The germline CDR1 and CDR2 sequences are MNHNS and SASEGT. CDR3: CASSETVTGDGEELFF. The CDR3, as DNA: TGTGCCAGCAGTGAAACCGTGACAGGGGATGGGGAGGAGCTGTTTTTT.

This clonotype was seen ten or more times. The chain recombines TRBV20-1 with TRBJ2-4; TRBD1 agrees at 8 bases. Trimming took 6 bases from V and 0 from J; bases not matched to a gene: 4. This CDR3 has 14 amino acids. Germline lookup yields CDR1 DFQATT and CDR2 SNEGSKA (reference sequence). Written as DNA, the CDR3 is TGCAGTGCCCTGGACAGGGTAGCCAAAAACATTCAGTACTTC. Residues: CSALDRVAKNIQYF.

The rearrangement links TRBV7-9 to TRBJ2-7; 11 bases are shared with TRBD1. Trimming removed 5 bases from V and 5 bases from J; junction bases left unmatched: 8. CDR1 is SEHNR and CDR2 is FQNEAQ in the germline V gene (reference sequence). CDR3 length equals 15 residues. The CDR3 DNA is TGTGCCAGCAGCCCCGGGACAGGGGGTCTCGACGAGCAGTACTTC. It codes for CASSPGTGGLDEQYF.

This clonotype was seen many times. The chain has TRBV28 and TRBJ2-1; the D is unclear. Germline loops: CDR1 MDHEN, CDR2 SYDVKM. Trimming removed 3 bases from V and 4 bases from J, with 13 bases in between. CDR3 size: 15 residues. CDR3 sequence (DNA): TGTGCCAGCAGTTTTGACCCCGACTCTTACAATGAGCAGTTCTTC. It codes for CASSFDPDSYNEQFF.

Ten or more counts support this clonotype. The chain recombines TRBV19 with TRBJ1-2; D is undetermined. The V gene lost 3 bases and the J gene lost 6 bases, with 17 bases spanning the gap. CDR1 is LNHDA and CDR2 is SQIVND in the germline V gene (reference sequence). This CDR3 comprises 15 residues. Written as DNA, the CDR3 is TGTGCCAGTAGTATCACGTGGGCGGCGGAGGATGGCTACACCTTC. Translated: CASSITWAAEDGYTF.